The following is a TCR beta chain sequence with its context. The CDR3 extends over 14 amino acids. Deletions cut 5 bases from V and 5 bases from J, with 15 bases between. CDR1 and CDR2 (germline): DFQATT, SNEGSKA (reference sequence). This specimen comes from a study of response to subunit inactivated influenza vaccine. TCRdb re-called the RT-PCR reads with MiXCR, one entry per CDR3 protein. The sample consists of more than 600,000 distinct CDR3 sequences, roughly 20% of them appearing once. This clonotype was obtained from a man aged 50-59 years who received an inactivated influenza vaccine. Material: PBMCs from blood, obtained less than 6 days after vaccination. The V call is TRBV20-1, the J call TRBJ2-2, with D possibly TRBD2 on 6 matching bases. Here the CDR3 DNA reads TGCAGTGCTGGAGGGAATAGCGGTACCGGGGAGCTGTTTTTT. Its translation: CSAGGNSGTGELFF.